This T cell receptor (beta chain) was captured by sequencing in a study of T-cell reconstitution after alpha-beta-depleted transplantation in children. Study-wide results and limits: One year post-transplant, T-cell counts and diversity were largely derived from T cells produced anew.

Preparation of the TCRbeta library was carried out with unique molecular identifiers. MiXCR, run by TCRdb on the PCR reads, gives a single entry per CDR3 protein. Of a few thousand distinct CDR3 sequences listed, around 23% were seen once; the top ten hold 25% to 35%. With 0 bases removed from V and 2 bases from J, the gap between germline ends came to 9 bases. CDR1 is SGDLS and CDR2 is YYNGEE in the germline V gene. This CDR3 region has 15 residues. By sample share, this clonotype is medium-sized. Its antigen is as yet unknown. Specimen: PBMCs, mostly from graft donor cells, collected 60 days after TCRalphabeta/CD19-depleted stem cell transplant. The clonotype comes from a boy under two years old who had a stem cell transplant for SCID, so the T cells may come from the graft donor. The chain joins TRBV9 to TRBJ2-1; D might be TRBD1 or TRBD2, each matching 6 bases. The CDR3 nucleotides read TGTGCCAGCAGCGTAGGAGGGGGGCCCTACAATGAGCAGTTCTTC. It yields the protein CASSVGGGPYNEQFF.